This record concerns one T cell receptor beta chain sequence. Germline CDR1 SQVTM, CDR2 ANQGSEA. The CDR3 is 16 residues long. The V segment lost 3 bases and the J segment 14 bases; nucleotides outside the gene matches: 16. In terms of age and location, participants ranged from about 18 to 90 years and lived in around 22 US areas. This record belongs to a study of blood T cell repertoires in COVID-19. In the study overall: Acute-phase and convalescent COVID-19 samples originated in the United States, Italy and Spain. Sources were T cells, B-cell-depleted T cells, or PBMCs; the material itself was cDNA or gDNA.

As originally analysed: Amplification of reference gene primers provided the estimated nucleated cell counts. Some clones are missing from TCRdb's copy, which holds only in-frame ones; the method was immunoSEQ multiplex PCR. That table is the source of V, J and clone size, and D and trimming were worked out from the DNA. The sample has approximately 300,000 clones; about nine tenths are singletons. The sequenced material came from PBMCs or T cells enriched from blood (not recorded which). This clonotype was obtained from a man aged 25-40 years who had recovered from COVID-19. The chain carries TRBV29-1 and TRBJ2-1; 13 bases map to TRBD2. CDR3 region: CSVEHLPGLAGRAEFF. DNA of the CDR3: TGCAGCGTTGAGCACCTTCCGGGACTAGCGGGAAGGGCGGAGTTCTTC.